This T cell receptor beta chain was observed in a study of CD8+ T cells in alopecia areata. For the study at large: Treated patients were dosed with oral tofacitinib, taking 5 to 10 mg twice daily. Findings and limits, study-wide: Lesional scalp, especially alopecia totalis/universalis, showed higher clonality than normal scalp. Tissue-resident alphabeta T cells belonging to normal skin likewise get sequenced within scalp specimens. Among patients, TCR sharing was less clear than in mice, a difference possibly due in part to HLA diversity in the patient population.

About this clone: Its specificity is not known.

Reverse transcription of extracted RNA yielded cDNA, which provided the sequencing template. TCRdb's table, derived via immunoSEQ multiplex PCR, lists solely in-frame clones and lacks some. The sample includes some 170,000 clones, roughly 66% of them seen just once. The CDR3 loop spans 17 amino acids. Trimming removed 0 bases at V and 5 bases at J, with 19 bases between. The germline V gene encodes CDR1 LGHNA and CDR2 YNFKEQ. The TCR was taken from a human donor with alopecia areata. V usage is TRBV4-2 and J usage is TRBJ2-5; D is unresolved. Sequenced here: CD8+ T cells sorted from blood, sampled at week 0. CDR3 sequence: CASSQDSPKSFGETQYF. CDR3 in DNA: TGTGCCAGCAGCCAAGATTCTCCAAAGAGCTTTGGGGAGACCCAGTACTTC.